The present T cell receptor beta chain was sequenced within a study of shared clonotypes between healthy human individuals (dated by TCRdb to the early 2020s). About the study as a whole: A few men and a couple of women, aged 18 to 49 years, made up the cohort. Blood TCR repertoires of five healthy adults were deeply sequenced to estimate repertoire size and the extent of clonotype sharing between individuals. To increase sequencing depth and limit assay-specific biases, different laboratories used diverse techniques to prepare libraries and sequence TCR repertoires. Leukapheresis yielded between about 0.8 and 8.9 billion PBMCs per donor.

V is reduced by 0 bases and J by 5 bases, leaving a spacing of 20 bases between them. CDR1 and CDR2 were assigned from the germline V gene as MGHDK and SYGVNS. Inclusive of the bounding cysteine and phenylalanine, the CDR3 is 17 residues long. Only CDR3 DNA is held: 51 bases, read in frame from base 1. In regard to this clone: Its specific antigen is unknown. No qualities accompany the bases; no much larger clone lies one base away.

Broad study findings and their caveats: Pairwise subsampling indicated that sequencing depth was expected to affect the degree of clonotype sharing among donors. The small number of donors limited the genetic and exposure-history diversity represented. Sampling was restricted to blood, and TCR repertoires in tissue are likely to differ from TCR repertoires in blood.

The donors were healthy, HIV-negative adults who had no recently reported acute infections or vaccinations. Only Caucasian adults living in Nashville, Tennessee, USA were represented among the donors. For unsorted samples, 80 million to 100 million PBMCs were counted, and genomic DNA was extracted using the QIAamp DNA Blood Mini kit. After blood collection by leukapheresis, PBMCs were isolated using Ficoll-Histopaque density gradient centrifugation and then cryopreserved in the vapor phase of liquid nitrogen. Using the deep immunoSEQ assay, multiplex PCR amplified TCR CDR3 regions from genomic DNA. Genomic DNA extracted from each cell subset was distributed evenly over all wells of several immunoSEQ 96-well plates, and each plate served as one replicate. For unsorted PBMC, about 0.3 ug genomic DNA, equal to about 29,000 T cell genomes, was loaded into each replicate PCR. Ten immunoSEQ deep assay plates were used to sequence unsorted PBMC genomic DNA. Purified libraries were quantified with a Qubit 3.0 fluorometer, sized on a Bioanalyzer 2100, and re-quantified with the KAPA Library Quantification kit. Each immunoSEQ 96-well plate was sequenced on its own single-read 150-cycle Illumina NextSeq 550 flow cell. As for the original processing: Because the immunoSEQ output included only junctional sequences and no quality scores, the filtering could not be the same as the filtering used for full-length reads. Sequences were annotated with PyIR, a Python wrapper for IgBLAST v1.9, using IMGT germline references to assign V/J genes and CDR3. Any read was removed if the V/J assignment was weak (E-value above 1e-6), the CDR3 was missing, or the read contained stop codons, out-of-frame junctions, or ambiguous translated residues. V3J clonotypes were defined by identical inferred V gene, J gene, and CDR3 amino acid sequence. To compute the percentage overlap between repertoires, the number of shared unique clonotypes was divided by the size of the smaller repertoire. Richness of each repertoire was evaluated using RTK rarefaction, the Chao1 estimator, and Recon v2.1 estimates of unobserved clonotypes. The source is immuneACCESS, and TCRdb retained only in-frame sequences with V and J called. Part of the clones is not carried over; for the studies checked, unresolved V genes explain less than half of this, and the remainder is unexplained. That table gives V, J and clone size, and the DNA gave D and trimming. A total of 490,000 or so clones appear in this sample, around three quarters of them only once. More than 10% of the sample is held by the ten biggest clonotypes.

The sequence was obtained from a middle-aged woman in good health. Some clones in this sample may be carry-over from other donors' samples. Sequenced: PBMCs. The chain uses TRBV25-1 and TRBJ2-7, with no reliable assignment of the D segment. The DNA is TGTGCCAGCAGTGAATATCTTGGGCGATCGAAGTCGGACGAGCAGTACTTC. Translated, this gives CASSEYLGRSKSDEQYF.